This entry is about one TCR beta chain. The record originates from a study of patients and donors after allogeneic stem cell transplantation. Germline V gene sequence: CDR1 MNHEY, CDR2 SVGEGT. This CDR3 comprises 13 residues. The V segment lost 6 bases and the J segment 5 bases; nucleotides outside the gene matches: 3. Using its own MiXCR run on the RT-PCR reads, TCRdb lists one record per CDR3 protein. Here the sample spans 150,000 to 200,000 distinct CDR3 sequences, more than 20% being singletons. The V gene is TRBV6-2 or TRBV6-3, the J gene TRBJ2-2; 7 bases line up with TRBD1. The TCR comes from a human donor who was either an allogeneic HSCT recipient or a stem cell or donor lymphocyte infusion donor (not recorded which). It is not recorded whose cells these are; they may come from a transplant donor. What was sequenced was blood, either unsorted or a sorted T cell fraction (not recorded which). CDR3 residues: CASRYRGTGELFF. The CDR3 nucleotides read TGTGCCAGCAGGTACAGGGGTACCGGGGAGCTGTTTTTT.